This T cell receptor beta chain appears in the sequencing data of a study of OX40 agonist ivuxolimab in advanced cancers. Overall study: Patients enrolled in dose escalation were diagnosed with hepatocellular carcinoma, melanoma, renal cell or head and neck cancer.

Study-wide points: There were also nonresponders showing low normalized T-cell clonal expansion.

Researchers took blood at baseline, on cycle 4 day 1, and on cycle 7 day 1. This clone was observed a single time. Its antigen remains unknown. CDR1 and CDR2 (germline): SQVTM, ANQGSEA. Trimming removed 2 bases at V and 5 bases at J, with 4 bases between. CDR3 size: 11 residues. Some clones are missing from TCRdb's copy, which holds only in-frame ones; the method was immunoSEQ multiplex PCR. The table has just under 65,000 clones, 91% seen once. The receptor's source is an adult with an advanced solid tumor such as melanoma, head and neck, liver or kidney cancer. This material consisted of CD4+ or CD8+ T cells sorted from blood, taken in a trial of the OX40 agonist ivuxolimab. The chain joins TRBV29-1 to TRBJ2-1; D is unresolved. The CDR3 region has the DNA TGCAGCGTTGAACTGAACAATGAGCAGTTCTTC. Amino acids: CSVELNNEQFF.